This TCR beta chain was documented in a study of blood T cell repertoires in COVID-19. Overall study context: Acute-phase and convalescent COVID-19 samples originated in the United States, Italy and Spain. From T cells, B-cell-depleted T cells, or PBMCs came the material, which was cDNA or gDNA.

CDR1 SGHTA and CDR2 FQGTGA come from the germline V gene. The CDR3 covers 18 residues. Trimming removed 0 bases from V and 7 bases from J; junction bases left unmatched: 12. Original analysis: Amplifying reference gene primers gave estimates of nucleated cell counts. Libraries were prepared by immunoSEQ multiplex PCR; TCRdb keeps only in-frame clonotypes and omits some of them. That table furnishes V, J and clone size, whereas the DNA furnished D and trimming. The data show about 160,000 clones, 84% seen once. This chain uses TRBV7-3 with TRBJ2-1; 10 nucleotides match TRBD2. This clonotype was sampled from a man between 70 and 80 years old with acute or convalescent COVID-19. Sequencing input: peripheral blood. CDR3 protein: CASSLTGPSGSGWNEQFF. CDR3 bases: TGTGCCAGCAGCTTAACTGGCCCTAGCGGGAGTGGTTGGAATGAGCAGTTCTTC.